This entry describes one TCR beta chain. The sort gate was single viable CD3+CD4+CD8-CD45RO+ cells for memory CD4+ T cells. Between the trimmed V and J ends, which lost 1 base and 7 bases, there was a span of 8 bases. CDR1 and CDR2 (germline): MDHEN, SYDVKM. The CDR3 length is 14 residues. This sample was taken from a study of memory CD4+ T cells and cytomegalovirus serostatus. Profiled with immunoSEQ multiplex PCR; TCRdb holds only in-frame clones, not every one. The top ten clones hold about 1.9% of a sample with about 44,000 clones, over 65% of them seen once. The V call is TRBV28, the J call TRBJ1-6, with D perhaps matching TRBD1 (5 bases). This receptor was obtained from an adult in good health and CMV-seronegative. Sequenced material: memory CD4+ T cells from blood. CDR3 region: CASSLSGPNSPLHF. Here the CDR3 DNA reads TGTGCCAGCAGTTTATCGGGGCCAAATTCACCCCTCCACTTT.